This T cell receptor beta chain was sequenced in a study of human T cells and chemical hapten exposure. As for the study in general: TCR yields per sample varied, mainly owing to small pooled library volume differences.

This clonotype was detected once. CDR1 and CDR2 (germline): MNHNY, SVGAGI (reference sequence). This CDR3 comprises 16 residues. V was clipped by 6 bases and J by 3 bases; unmatched bases: 10. Time point here: healthy volunteer bleed at 6 weeks. Total RNA extraction was carried out from unfractionated whole blood. Unique molecular identifiers were attached to individual cDNA molecules during library preparation. Each CDR3 protein is one row after TCRdb ran MiXCR on the RACE reads. The sample lists some 65,000 distinct CDR3 sequences, about 5.7% occurring once. This TCR was recovered from a female donor in good health. Some clones in this sample may be carry-over from other donors' samples. What was sequenced was whole blood. V is TRBV6-6 and J is TRBJ1-5; TRBD1 matches 8 bases. The chain's CDR3 is CASRPPGQAINQPQHF. CDR3 nucleotide sequence: TGTGCCAGCAGGCCCCCGGGACAGGCAATCAATCAGCCCCAGCATTTT.